The 9 T cell receptor beta chains listed next were all sequenced from one sample in a study of cytomegalovirus exposure and HLA in healthy donors. The PCR had 60 Vbeta and 13 Jbeta primers. Generated by immunoSEQ multiplex PCR, the TCRdb table keeps only in-frame clones and is missing some. The sample records more than 150,000 clones, about 80% being singletons. Sample: PBMCs. The receptors were sampled from a boy younger than 18 in good health and CMV-seronegative.

The rearrangement links TRBV27 to TRBJ1-1; D is unclear. Germline V gene sequence: CDR1 MNHEY, CDR2 SMNVEV (reference sequence). The CDR3 contains 13 residues. Trimming took off 4 bases at V and 5 bases at J, with 11 bases between the two ends. CDR3: CASSSPGGTEAFF. The CDR3 coding sequence is TGTGCCAGCAGTTCACCGGGAGGGACTGAAGCTTTCTTT.

V gene TRBV6-6 combines with J gene TRBJ2-7; 10 bases align to TRBD1. Germline loops: CDR1 MNHNY, CDR2 SVGAGI (reference sequence). This CDR3 has 14 amino acids. V lost 7 bases to trimming and J lost 5 bases; unmatched junction nucleotides: 8. The chain's CDR3 is CASTNRDRGNEQYF. The CDR3 coding sequence is TGTGCCAGCACCAACCGGGACAGGGGTAACGAGCAGTACTTC.

This clone was seen a few times. This chain links TRBV5-4 with TRBJ1-6, with 8 positions matching TRBD1. J lost 4 bases, V lost 4 bases, and 7 bases had no gene match. CDR3 length: 16 residues. Germline V lookup: CDR1 SGHNT, CDR2 YYREEE (reference sequence). As DNA, the CDR3 is TGTGCCAGCAGCCCCCGGACAGGGAGTTATAATTCACCCCTCCACTTT. The encoded protein is CASSPRTGSYNSPLHF.

The genes are TRBV5-1 and TRBJ1-1; 10 nucleotides line up with TRBD1. V shed 4 bases, J shed 7 bases, and the junction held 10 bases outside the gene matches. The CDR3 runs 15 residues. The germline V gene has CDR1 SGHRS and CDR2 YFSETQ. The CDR3 coding sequence is TGCGCCAGCAGCCCCGACAGGGGGCCCACCTATGAAGCTTTCTTT. Translated, it gives CASSPDRGPTYEAFF.

In DNA form, the CDR3 reads TGTGCCAGCAGCTTAGCGGCAGGGGCGCGGTATGGCTACACCTTC. This encodes CASSLAAGARYGYTF. The J gene is TRBJ1-2, the V gene TRBV11-1; maybe TRBD1 (6 bases). Trimming removed 0 bases at V and 5 bases at J, with 13 bases between. The CDR3 extends over 15 amino acids. CDR1 is SGHAT and CDR2 is FQDESV in the germline V gene (reference sequence).

This clone was picked up a small number of times. The chain uses TRBV11-3 and TRBJ2-1, with D maybe TRBD1 (6 bases). Germline CDR1 reads SGHNT; CDR2 reads YENEEA. The CDR3 is made up of 14 amino acids. V gave up 0 bases and J gave up 9 bases, with 12 bases separating them. The DNA of the CDR3 is TGTGCCAGCAGCTTAGACCGGGGACAAGGTGAGCAGTTCTTC. It yields the protein CASSLDRGQGEQFF.

The chain is built from TRBV27 and TRBJ2-3; 13 nucleotides match TRBD2. Germline CDR1 and CDR2: MNHEY and SMNVEV (reference sequence). V was clipped by 0 bases and J by 5 bases; unmatched bases: 11. The length of the CDR3 is 19 residues. This CDR3 reads CASSLSKRLAGGRGDTQYF. CDR3 DNA sequence: TGTGCCAGCAGTTTATCGAAAAGACTAGCGGGAGGCCGTGGAGATACGCAGTATTTT.

This chain joins TRBV19 and TRBJ1-3, with 10 positions matching TRBD1. V shed 1 base, J shed 2 bases, and the junction held 2 bases outside the gene matches. Germline CDR1 LNHDA, CDR2 SQIVND (reference sequence). The CDR3 spans 16 residues. The CDR3 DNA reads as TGTGCCAGTAGTATAGCCGGGACAGGGGCTGGAAACACCATATATTTT. This codes for CASSIAGTGAGNTIYF. Based on the CDR3 plus reference TRBV19 and TRBJ1-3, the full variable domain is DGGITQSPKYLFRKEGQNVTLSCEQNLNHDAMYWYRQDPGQGLRLIYYSQIVNDFQKGDIAEGYSVSREKKESFPLTVTSAQKNPTAFYLCASSIAGTGAGNTIYFGEGSWLTVV.

The chain joins TRBV7-2 to TRBJ2-3, with 8 bases identical to TRBD1. V dropped 3 bases and J dropped 4; count of bases not matched to a gene: 3. Germline V gene data show CDR1 as SGHTA and CDR2 as FQGNSA. The CDR3 has 14 amino acids. CDR3 sequence reads: CASSFQGAADTQYF. The CDR3 DNA reads as TGTGCCAGCAGCTTCCAGGGGGCTGCAGATACGCAGTATTTT.